This T cell receptor beta chain stems from a study of cytomegalovirus exposure and HLA in healthy donors. Across the whole study: The early release's HLA-typed donors yielded roughly 85 million unique TCRs.

CDR3 size: 17 residues. Germline assignment: CDR1 LGHNA and CDR2 YSLEER. Trimming cost V 0 bases and J 4 bases, with 17 bases left between them. Findings of the study overall: The study listed under 200 cytomegalovirus-associated TCR beta chains.

With regard to this clone: Its specificity is unknown.

PCR employed 60 Vbeta and 13 Jbeta primers. Produced via immunoSEQ multiplex PCR; TCRdb's table is partial and in-frame only. Of about 170,000 clones in the sample, 80% to 90% were seen once. V usage is TRBV4-3 and J usage is TRBJ2-3; D perhaps matches TRBD1 (6 bases). The sequence came from a woman aged 18-29 years in good health and CMV-seronegative. Sequenced sample: PBMCs. The CDR3 protein is CASSQEGRVGGADTQYF. CDR3 nucleotides: TGCGCCAGCAGCCAAGAGGGCAGGGTTGGGGGCGCAGATACGCAGTATTTT.